A selection of T cell receptor beta chains follows, all from one sample in a study of control samples from healthy donors and cancer patients. TCRdb keeps only in-frame clones here, not all; method: immunoSEQ multiplex PCR. This sample yields roughly 130,000 clones, of which about 95% are seen a single time; 3.6% belongs to the top ten. Source material: blood. The origin of the receptors is a man aged 30 to 39 in good health. Each CDR3 is given with its conserved first and last residue. The D gene is left open where the match is weak. Not every row has a clone size; where given, it reads once, few, many or a size class.

J gene	clone size	D gene	V gene	CDR3 DNA	CDR3 protein
TRBJ1-1	.	.	TRBV5-6	TGTGCCAGCAGCTTTCACACTGAAGCTTTCTTT	CASSFHTEAFF
TRBJ1-2	.	.	TRBV19	TGTGCCAGTAGTAGAGGGCATGGCTACACCTTC	CASSRGHGYTF
TRBJ1-5	.	.	TRBV12-3/TRBV12-4	TGTGCCAGCAGCCTCCTTGGGCAGCCCCAGCATTTT	CASSLLGQPQHF
TRBJ1-5	few	.	TRBV7-8	TGTGCCAGCAGCTCCGGGACATTGAGCAATCAGCCCCAGCATTTT	CASSSGTLSNQPQHF
TRBJ2-7	.	.	TRBV5-8	TGTGCCAGCAGCTTGGCCGGGCCTTACGAGCAGTACTTC	CASSLAGPYEQYF
TRBJ2-2	.	.	TRBV9	TGTGCCAGCAGCGTAGGGGGCGAGTCCGGGCAGTTTAACACCGGGGAGCTGTTTTTT	CASSVGGESGQFNTGELFF
TRBJ2-6	.	.	TRBV6-6	TGTGCCAGCAGTTACTCACCGTCTGGGGCCAACGTCCTGACTTTC	CASSYSPSGANVLTF
TRBJ2-4	.	.	TRBV27	TGTGCCAGCAGTTTATCACCATGGGGAAACATTCAGTACTTC	CASSLSPWGNIQYF
TRBJ1-4	.	.	TRBV7-2	TGTGCCAGCAGCTTAGGCCCAGGGAGGGCTAATGAAAAACTGTTTTTT	CASSLGPGRANEKLFF
TRBJ1-2	.	.	TRBV9	TGTGCCAGCAGCGTGGGGGCTAACTATGGCTACACCTTC	CASSVGANYGYTF
TRBJ2-3	once	.	TRBV6-2/TRBV6-3	TGTGCCAGCAGTACGGGGCTAGCGACCACAGATACGCAGTATTTT	CASSTGLATTDTQYF
TRBJ2-7	.	.	TRBV7-2	TGTGCCAGCAGCCTTTCCCTTTGGCTGACAGTCTCCTACGAGCAGTACTTC	CASSLSLWLTVSYEQYF
TRBJ2-5	once	.	TRBV9	TGTGCCAGCAGCCCGGACCGGGACCGCCAGTACTTC	CASSPDRDRQYF
TRBJ2-3	.	TRBD2	TRBV6-5	TGTGCCAGCAGTTTTCTAGCGGGGGCTGGGGGTACGCAGTATTTT	CASSFLAGAGGTQYF
TRBJ1-6	medium-sized	.	TRBV11-2	TGTGCCAGCACCCGGGCTTATAATTCACCCCTCCACTTT	CASTRAYNSPLHF
TRBJ2-1	.	.	TRBV14	TGTGCCAGCAGCCCAAGCGGGTTTGAGCAGTTCTTC	CASSPSGFEQFF
TRBJ1-1	once	TRBD1	TRBV6-2/TRBV6-3	TGTGCCAGCAGTTGGGGACAGGGGCGACATATGAACACTGAAGCTTTCTTT	CASSWGQGRHMNTEAFF
TRBJ2-3	.	TRBD2	TRBV6-2/TRBV6-3	TGTGCCAGCAGTTACAACGGTCGGGAGGGCCTAGATACGCAGTATTTT	CASSYNGREGLDTQYF
TRBJ2-7	.	TRBD1	TRBV27	TGTGCCAGCAGTTCCGGGACAGGGCCCTACGAGCAGTACTTC	CASSSGTGPYEQYF
TRBJ1-1	.	TRBD1	TRBV28	TGTGCCAGCAGCTCAGAGGCTCTTCAGGGGGCCACTGAAGCTTTCTTT	CASSSEALQGATEAFF
TRBJ1-1	.	.	TRBV14	TGTGCCAGCAGCCAAGATTGGCAAAACACTGAAGCTTTCTTT	CASSQDWQNTEAFF
TRBJ1-1	.	.	TRBV19	TGTGCCAGTAGTTCTTTAACCGAGGGGACGAACACTGAAGCTTTCTTT	CASSSLTEGTNTEAFF
TRBJ2-2	.	TRBD1	TRBV18	TGTGCCAGCTCACCGACAGGGGGCAACACCGGGGAGCTGTTTTTT	CASSPTGGNTGELFF
TRBJ1-1	.	.	TRBV7-9	TGTGCCAGCAGCTTAGCCGGGATGGCTGAAGCTTTCTTT	CASSLAGMAEAFF
TRBJ1-6	.	.	TRBV19	TGTGCCAGTAGTATGGGCGGGAATTCACCCCTCCACTTT	CASSMGGNSPLHF
TRBJ1-2	once	TRBD1	TRBV16	TGTGCCAGCAGCCAAAGAGCTTCCGGGACAGGGGAGAACTATGGCTACACCTTC	CASSQRASGTGENYGYTF
TRBJ2-1	.	.	TRBV7-9	TGTGCCAGCAGTTTTCGGCTAATAGCGGACCCCTACAATGAGCAGTTCTTC	CASSFRLIADPYNEQFF
TRBJ2-2	.	.	TRBV7-3	TGTGCCAGCAGCTTTGACACCGGGGAGCTGTTTTTT	CASSFDTGELFF
TRBJ2-4	.	.	TRBV28	TGTGCCAGCAGTGTACAGGTCCACAAAAACATTCAGTACTTC	CASSVQVHKNIQYF
TRBJ1-1	.	.	TRBV28	TGTGCCAGCAGTCCTCGAGAAGGGTGGAACACTGAAGCTTTCTTT	CASSPREGWNTEAFF
TRBJ2-7	.	.	TRBV7-2	TGTGCCAGCAGCTTGGCCAGGGCTACCTACGAGCAGTACTTC	CASSLARATYEQYF
TRBJ2-2	.	.	TRBV23-1	TGCGCCAGCAGTCAACCAACCGCGAGGGTTTCCAACACCGGGGAGCTGTTTTTT	CASSQPTARVSNTGELFF
TRBJ2-1	.	.	TRBV6-2/TRBV6-3	TGTGCCAGCAGTGGGGGGTGGGCGGAAGGTGTCTACAATGAGCAGTTCTTC	CASSGGWAEGVYNEQFF
TRBJ1-6	once	.	TRBV19	TGTGCCAGTAGTATAGCCAAGGGGTCCAACTCACCCCTCCACTTT	CASSIAKGSNSPLHF
TRBJ2-1	.	TRBD2	TRBV4-1	TGCGCCAGCAGCCACGGCCCTCTAGCGGGGGGGCGAGGTGAGCAGTTCTTC	CASSHGPLAGGRGEQFF
TRBJ2-6	.	.	TRBV19	TGTGCCAGCTCGCCGGGACAAGTTTTCTCTTCGAGCGGGGCCAACGTCCTGACTTTC	CASSPGQVFSSSGANVLTF
TRBJ2-7	.	.	TRBV30	TGTGCCTGGACCCCGACAGATCTCTACGAGCAGTACTTC	CAWTPTDLYEQYF
TRBJ2-2	.	.	TRBV7-9	TGTGCCAGCAGCTCTTACACCGGGGAGCTGTTTTTT	CASSSYTGELFF
TRBJ2-7	.	.	TRBV27	TGTGCCAGCAGTTTCGAGGGGAGTTCCTACGAGCAGTACTTC	CASSFEGSSYEQYF
TRBJ2-5	.	.	TRBV5-1	TGCGCCAGCAGCGGGGCCGGCCCCTGGGGAGAGACCCAGTACTTC	CASSGAGPWGETQYF
TRBJ1-1	.	.	TRBV5-1	TGCGCCAGCAGCTTGACGGAGCCGACAACTGAAGCTTTCTTT	CASSLTEPTTEAFF
TRBJ2-3	.	TRBD2	TRBV7-9	TGTGCCAGCAGCTCCTTGGGAGGGAGCACAGATACGCAGTATTTT	CASSSLGGSTDTQYF
TRBJ2-1	.	TRBD2	TRBV19	TGTGCCAGTAGTATAAAGGGGCTAGCGGACAATGAGCAGTTCTTC	CASSIKGLADNEQFF
TRBJ2-5	.	.	TRBV18	TGTGCCAGCTCACCACCCCTAGGGAGGTACCAAGAGACCCAGTACTTC	CASSPPLGRYQETQYF
TRBJ1-6	.	.	TRBV4-2	TGTGCCAGCAGCCAAGCGACGGTTCCGGGAAGCTCCTATAATTCACCCCTCCACTTT	CASSQATVPGSSYNSPLHF
TRBJ2-7	few	TRBD1	TRBV24-1	TGTGCCACCAGTGATTTTACAGGACAGGGGGCCTACGAGCAGTACTTC	CATSDFTGQGAYEQYF
TRBJ1-2	few	.	TRBV27	TGTGCCAGCAGTTTATCGAGGGTGGATGGCCATGGCTACACCTTC	CASSLSRVDGHGYTF
TRBJ1-6	.	TRBD1	TRBV19	TGTGCCAGTACACCTGGGACAGGGTGGAATTCACCCCTCCACTTT	CASTPGTGWNSPLHF
TRBJ2-1	.	TRBD2	TRBV2	TGTGCCAGCAGTGAAGGAGCGGGGGTGCGGAATGAGCAGTTCTTC	CASSEGAGVRNEQFF
TRBJ1-2	.	TRBD1	TRBV19	TGTGCCACCACGCCCCCCGGACAGGTCTTAAACTATGGCTACACCTTC	CATTPPGQVLNYGYTF
TRBJ1-1	.	.	TRBV19	TGTGCCAGTCATGCGTATCAGGGAGCGATGAACACTGAAGCTTTCTTT	CASHAYQGAMNTEAFF
TRBJ2-3	.	.	TRBV14	TGTGCCAGCAGCCAAGTAGGGGGGCGGACAGATACGCAGTATTTT	CASSQVGGRTDTQYF
TRBJ2-5	.	TRBD2	TRBV2	TGTGCCAGCAGTGGAGCGGGGGAGAACCAAGAGACCCAGTACTTC	CASSGAGENQETQYF
TRBJ2-1	.	TRBD1	TRBV18	TGTGCCAGCTCACCAGGGGGACAGGGCTCCTACAATGAGCAGTTCTTC	CASSPGGQGSYNEQFF